Shown below are 5 T cell receptor beta chains from a single sample sequenced in a study of shared clonotypes between healthy human individuals. Sequencing used immunoSEQ multiplex PCR; TCRdb keeps in-frame clones, though not all of them. The table lists about 2.3 million clones, under 95% of them singletons. Sequenced: naive CD4+ T cells from PBMCs. Described subset: CD45RA+ positively selected. These receptors all stem from a man aged 18 to 30 in good health. Some clones in this sample may be carry-over from other donors' samples.

This clone occurred once. The chain has TRBV28 and TRBJ1-2; D is unclear. The CDR3 totals 14 residues. Trimming removed 5 bases from V and 4 bases from J, with 14 bases in between. CDR1 is MDHEN, CDR2 SYDVKM, per germline. The CDR3, as DNA: TGTGCCAGCAGTCCAACCCCTATAGGCTATGGCTACACCTTC. Amino acid sequence: CASSPTPIGYGYTF.

This clone was seen a few times. The chain uses TRBV2 and TRBJ1-1; D remains ambiguous. In germline, CDR1 is SNHLY, CDR2 FYNNEI. This CDR3 is built from 11 residues. V lost 3 bases, J lost 11 bases, and 10 bases lay in between. CDR3: CASSDRGGAFF. CDR3 sequence (DNA): TGTGCCAGCAGTGATCGGGGTGGCGCTTTCTTT.

V usage is TRBV15 and J usage is TRBJ2-7, with D perhaps being TRBD1 or TRBD2 (6 bases each). The CDR3 extends over 14 amino acids. CDR1 and CDR2 from the germline V gene are LNHNV and YYDKDF (reference sequence). V lost 1 base, J lost 4 bases, and 11 bases lay in between. The CDR3 bases are TGTGCCACCAGCAGAGTTGGGGGGCGGTACGAGCAGTACTTC. This sequence encodes CATSRVGGRYEQYF.

The chain employs TRBV4-1 and TRBJ2-1; TRBD2 agrees at 12 bases. Germline values: CDR1 MGHRA, CDR2 YSYEKL. The CDR3 spans 16 residues. V shed 1 base and J 3 bases; nucleotides not matched to a gene: 1. The CDR3 protein is CASSQGGLAGYNEQFF. The CDR3 nucleotides are TGCGCCAGCAGCCAAGGGGGACTAGCGGGCTACAATGAGCAGTTCTTC.

About this clone: Other nucleotide sequences from this sample produce the same CDR3. The chain links TRBV5-1 to TRBJ1-2, with D unclear. The germline V gene encodes CDR1 SGHRS and CDR2 YFSETQ. This CDR3 has 13 residues. The ends were cut back, 0 bases at V and 0 bases at J, with 3 bases in the middle. The CDR3 bases are TGCGCCAGCAGCTTGGAGGCTAACTATGGCTACACCTTC. It codes for CASSLEANYGYTF.